The count of the clone carrying this T cell receptor beta chain is one. Its antigen is not known. The data were obtained in a study of beta chain features in type 1 diabetes. Every isolated RNA sample was fully reverse transcribed, so sequencing captured expressed TCRB transcripts. Here immunoSEQ multiplex PCR was the method, and the copy in TCRdb shows in-frame clones only, minus some. Among some 190,000 clones, around 7.8% were seen once, and the ten largest hold about 0.9%. The CDR3 loop spans 12 amino acids. From germline, CDR1 is SNHLY and CDR2 FYNNEI. The V gene lost 7 bases and the J gene lost 2 bases, with 9 bases spanning the gap. Study-wide points: Moderate but significant shortening of TCRB CDR3s was recorded in all four CD4+ subsets from Type 1 diabetes patients.

Sequenced material: central memory CD4+ T cells from blood. The receptor's source is a woman aged 40-49 years with type 1 diabetes. This sequence joins TRBV2 and TRBJ2-7; D not certain. This chain's CDR3 is CASKREAYEQYF. The CDR3 coding sequence is TGTGCCAGCAAACGAGAGGCCTACGAGCAGTACTTC.